The present TCR beta chain was sequenced within a study of cytomegalovirus exposure and HLA in healthy donors (dated by TCRdb to 2016 to 2017). For context, the study as a whole: An earlier analysis of several hundred of the donors reported 250 to 350 Gb of sequence data and roughly 100 million unique TCR beta sequences from 150 million to 200 million T cells. Rather than using new phenotypic data, the later analysis identified candidate immune exposures from TCR beta sequences and from how often those sequences occurred across donors. All discovery cohort repertoires had been generated using a single sequencing platform. Across approximately 400 genotyped donors of the cohort, an average of approximately 220,000 unique TCR beta nucleotide sequences per donor were sequenced, and approximately 19% of those sequences were non-productive. Class I and class II HLA loci were covered by the typing at four-digit resolution. To predict cytomegalovirus infection status, the study combined high-throughput TCR immunosequencing, statistical association of individual TCRs with disease status, and machine learning. A separate validation cohort of 90 to 150 different subjects was used in addition to the 666-subject first cohort. The number of donors typed differed by locus, with about 629-630 for A, B, C, DRB1 and DQB1, more than 500 for DQA1, 600 to 610 for DPA1, and over 400 for DPB1. A later analysis re-examined previously published TCR beta repertoires from hundreds of donors and added high-resolution HLA genotyping to investigate patterns of TCR occurrence. Because of strong linkage in the cohort, four to six DR-DQ haplotypes were treated as single units for association and clustering. The T cell repertoires of 700 or so subjects were profiled by immunosequencing and related to cytomegalovirus serostatus. A later genetic analysis took genome-wide SNP genotypes for about three fifths of the roughly 670 donors and used that subset as a discovery cohort. Of the approximately 400 genotyped donors, approximately 80% fell in the genetic ancestry cluster associated with self-reported Caucasian donors. Donor age, sex, ethnicity and CMV serostatus were compiled alongside the repertoire data. The study aimed to test whether signatures of past pathogen exposure could be identified by cataloging public T cell receptors. About 300 gigabases of sequencing data and tens of millions of unique TCR sequences were included in an early release covering roughly 600 HLA-typed donors. To decide whether each TCR beta V gene segment behaved as functional or pseudogenic, an earlier analysis of some 600 of the donors relied on high-throughput TCR beta sequencing.

The cysteine opens and the phenylalanine closes a CDR3 of 13 amino acids. Just the 39-base CDR3 DNA is kept, in frame starting at base 1. According to the germline V gene (reference sequence), CDR1 reads MNHNY and CDR2 reads SVGAGI. V drops 2 bases and J drops 2 bases, leaving 7 bases in between. Note on this clone: Its antigen target is currently unknown.

Preparation of the library involved the immunoSEQ multiplex PCR assay. The multiplex PCR relied on a mix of 60 forward primers for TCR Vbeta segments and 13 reverse primers for TCR Jbeta segments. The CDR3 region of rearranged TCR beta genes was amplified from genomic DNA with a multiplex PCR assay. The amplified TCR beta libraries were sequenced on the Illumina HiSeq System as 87-base-pair reads. Per the original workflow: A later analysis counted approximately 76 million unique TCR beta chains across the 690 or so repertoires, and about 10 million of these chains were shared by at least two donors. Raw reads were error-corrected and collapsed into unique sequences by a nearest-neighbor algorithm in which closely related sequences were merged to remove PCR and sequencing errors. To assign V, D and J gene segments, CDR3 sequences were aligned to IMGT reference sequences. Each retained sequence needed at least a six-nucleotide match to both a V gene segment and a J gene segment. A rearrangement counted as productive if the CDR3 had no stop codons and remained in frame with V and J, and every other rearrangement counted as non-productive. CDR3 was defined according to IMGT convention as the region running from the second conserved V-encoded cysteine to the conserved J-encoded phenylalanine. Sequences without an unambiguous match to a single V gene segment were excluded from the earlier analysis of approximately 560 of the donors. In an earlier analysis of some 590 of the donors, a V segment was called functional when productive rearrangements were above 56.7%, and segregating when the standard deviation between donors exceeded 5%. A statistical classification framework was developed to diagnose cytomegalovirus status using the catalog of TCR beta chain sequences. In a later analysis, V and J genes were assigned by comparing TCR nucleotide sequences against IMGT/GENE-DB human TR gene sequences. Using the TCRdist pipeline, a later analysis assigned CDR3 sequences along with most-parsimonious VDJ recombination scenarios. In a later analysis, every TCR beta chain was defined by the combination of its CDR3 amino acid sequence and its V-gene family, and reads without a unique V-gene family were dropped. As a way to deal with suspected cross-contamination and a sequencing artifact, a later analysis dropped approximately 570 nucleotide sequences that were highly shared and had low generation probability. A later analysis calculated a clonal expansion index for each public chain from normalized within-repertoire ranks of inferred template counts. A later analysis computed generation probabilities with a VDJ recombination model fitted to out-of-frame rearrangements, and checked the results against IGoR. Hypergeometric tests were used in a later analysis to score TCR-TCR, TCR-HLA and TCR-CMV co-occurrence, with a repertoire-size bias correction applied to the TCR pairs. To estimate false discovery rates, a later analysis permuted the HLA or CMV assignments 20 times. A later analysis grouped co-occurring TCRs with DBSCAN, adding TCRdist sequence similarity when clustering within HLA-allele-positive subsets. For co-occurrence clustering, repertoires with fewer than 30,000 or more than 120,000 public chains were excluded, along with several repertoires with anomalous nucleotide sharing. TCRdb took over this immuneACCESS table, retaining in-frame rearrangements with V and J assigned. Such tables are incomplete; in checked studies, under half of the missing clones stem from an unresolved V gene, and the remainder is unexplained. D and trimming were read from the DNA, whereas the V and J calls and clone size are those reported in that table. The table for this sample lists 53,000 or so clones. The top ten clones comprise under 15% of the sample.

The cohort comprised around 700 healthy bone marrow donors. Cohort members were all nominally healthy when sampled, although unrecorded immune exposures were likely present. The donor was CMV seropositive and belonged to the group of 250 to 350 seropositive cohort members. Every donor gave a peripheral blood sample, and the peripheral blood mononuclear cells from that sample were used for TCR beta sequencing. Genomic DNA was extracted from the blood cell samples with the Qiagen DNeasy Blood Extraction Kit. The investigation overall reported the following: A total of fewer than 200 TCR beta chains were listed by the study as associated with cytomegalovirus. According to the authors, the approach could potentially be generalized to other disease states and immunological phenotypes. When HLA alleles, especially DR and DQ, strongly co-occurred, attributing TCR associations to individual alleles was difficult. Cytomegalovirus status was reported to be diagnosed by the classifier with high specificity and sensitivity in both the original and validation cohorts. Broadly in line with IMGT annotations, most TCR beta V segments showed up in productive rearrangements about 87% or about 30% of the time in an earlier analysis of approximately 640 of the donors. Some IMGT-functional V segments, including TRBV6-2 and TRBV6-3, could not be told apart with the 87-base-pair reads, so those segments were excluded. An association between a missense DCLRE1C variant and V-gene and J-gene trimming of TCR beta chains was found in a later genetic analysis and replicated in an independent cohort. In a later analysis, HLA-associated TCR beta chains showed more clonal expansion and lower generation probabilities than non-associated chains that were equally common. Correlated functional status among segregating V segments might be attributable to linkage disequilibrium, but an unknown experimental factor could not be ruled out. Specific HLA alleles were associated with 15,000 to 20,000 TCR beta sequences at a false discovery rate of 0.05 in a later analysis. The only immune exposure information available for the cohort was CMV serostatus. A further reported finding was that TCR beta sequences accurately predicted the HLA-A and HLA-B alleles for most subjects in the first cohort. Compared with the roughly 700-donor mean, donors in an Asian-associated ancestry cluster had fewer N-insertions in productive TCRs, according to a later genetic analysis. While some public TCRs were present in many individuals, most TCR sequences turned up only very rarely across donors. In a later analysis, several top co-occurrence clusters were reported to appear linked to parvovirus B19, influenza, CMV and Epstein-Barr virus. According to a later analysis, TCR association rates differed among HLA loci, with DRB1 alleles showing the most associated TCRs and HLA-C alleles showing the fewest. The sequencing pipeline was judged likely to have produced a cluster of highly shared sequence variants as a technical artifact. Roughly uniform sequencing depth across donors was assumed in presence/absence analyses, although this assumption may not hold. Because some donors lacked HLA typing at each locus, the association tests relied only on the typed subset. Because counts were too low, seventeen rarely observed V segments, including chromosome 9 orphons, were excluded from the earlier analysis of roughly 580 of the donors. In a later analysis, most CMV-associated TCR beta chains were found to appear HLA-restricted, with HLA associations seemingly driven largely by CMV exposure. Three of the identified cytomegalovirus-associated TCR beta chains were confirmed in vitro to be specific for cytomegalovirus antigens. The cohort was sequenced for TCR beta chains only, and without alpha or paired-chain data the features that could be detected were limited.

Sample: PBMCs. The V and J genes are TRBV6-6 and TRBJ2-7, with TRBD1 as a weak D call on 6 bases. The source of this sequence is a man aged 18 to 29 in good health and CMV-seropositive. The DNA sequence reads TGTGCCAGCAGTTACGACAGGACCTACGAGCAGTACTTC. This gives the protein CASSYDRTYEQYF.